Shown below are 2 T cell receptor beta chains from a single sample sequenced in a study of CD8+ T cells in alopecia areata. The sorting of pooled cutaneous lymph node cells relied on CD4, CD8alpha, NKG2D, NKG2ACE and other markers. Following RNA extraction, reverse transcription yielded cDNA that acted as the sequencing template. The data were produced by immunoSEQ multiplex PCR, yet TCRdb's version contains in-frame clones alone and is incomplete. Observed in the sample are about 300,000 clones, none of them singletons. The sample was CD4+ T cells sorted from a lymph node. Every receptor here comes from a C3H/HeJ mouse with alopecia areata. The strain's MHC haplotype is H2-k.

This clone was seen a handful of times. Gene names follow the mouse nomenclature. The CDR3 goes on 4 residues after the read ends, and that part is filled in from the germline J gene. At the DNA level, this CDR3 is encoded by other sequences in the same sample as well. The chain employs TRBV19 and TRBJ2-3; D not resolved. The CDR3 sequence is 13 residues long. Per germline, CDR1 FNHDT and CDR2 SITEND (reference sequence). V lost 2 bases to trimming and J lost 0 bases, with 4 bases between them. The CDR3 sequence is CASSIPSAETLYF. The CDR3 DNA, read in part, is TGTGCCAGCAGTATTCCAAGTGCAGAA.

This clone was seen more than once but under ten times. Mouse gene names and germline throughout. The CDR3 protein is CASSMQHHQDTQYF. The part of the CDR3 DNA that was read is TGTGCCAGCAGTATGCAACATCACCAAGAC. This chain uses TRBV19 with TRBJ2-5; unclear D gene. The CDR3 extends 4 residues past the end of the read, so its final part is completed from the germline J gene. From germline, CDR1 is FNHDT and CDR2 SITEND (reference sequence). There are 14 residues in the CDR3. V was trimmed by 2 bases and J by 1 base, leaving 8 bases between them.